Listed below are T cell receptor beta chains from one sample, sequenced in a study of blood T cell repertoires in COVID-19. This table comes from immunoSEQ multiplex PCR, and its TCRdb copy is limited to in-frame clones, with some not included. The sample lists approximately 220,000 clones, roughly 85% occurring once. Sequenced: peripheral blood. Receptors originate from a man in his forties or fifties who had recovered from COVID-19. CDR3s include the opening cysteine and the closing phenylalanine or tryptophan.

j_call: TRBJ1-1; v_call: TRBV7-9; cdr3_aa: CASSLPQDRGDTEAFF
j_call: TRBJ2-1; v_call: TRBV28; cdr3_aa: CASSETGTGTYNEQFF
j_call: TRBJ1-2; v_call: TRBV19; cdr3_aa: CASIDARSRSTLNYGYTF
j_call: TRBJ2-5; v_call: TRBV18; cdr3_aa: CASSSRSETQYF
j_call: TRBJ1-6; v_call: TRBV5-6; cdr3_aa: CASSFGNSPLHF
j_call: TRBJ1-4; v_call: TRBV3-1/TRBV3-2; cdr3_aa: CASSQVQDRPNEKLFF
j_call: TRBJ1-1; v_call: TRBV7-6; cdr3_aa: CASSGRRGSNTEAFF
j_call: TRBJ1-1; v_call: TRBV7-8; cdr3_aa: CASSLTGGFTEAFF
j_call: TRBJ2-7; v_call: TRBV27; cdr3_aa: CASSSSGPSYEQYF
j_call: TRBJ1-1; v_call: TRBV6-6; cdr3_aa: CASSSDGGFAAEAFF
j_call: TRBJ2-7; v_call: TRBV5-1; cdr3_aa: CASSTSRQGGSYEQYF
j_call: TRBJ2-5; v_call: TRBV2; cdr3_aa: CASSDRQETQYF
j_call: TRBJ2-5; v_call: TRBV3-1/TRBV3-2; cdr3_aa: CASSLEGLSSGRETQYF
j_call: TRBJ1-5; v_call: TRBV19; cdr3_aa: CASSPLWTDSNQPQHF
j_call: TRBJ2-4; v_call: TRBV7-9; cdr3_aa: CASGQEGANIQYF
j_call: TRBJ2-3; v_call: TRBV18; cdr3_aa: CASSPPLLAGLDTQYF
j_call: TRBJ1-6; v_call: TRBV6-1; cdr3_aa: CASSEGRGGNSPLHF
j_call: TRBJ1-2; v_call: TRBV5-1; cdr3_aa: CASSWGPDRGSGYTF
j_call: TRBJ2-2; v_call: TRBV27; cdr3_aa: CASSFSRIAGELFF
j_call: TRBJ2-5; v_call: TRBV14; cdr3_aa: CASSLPFAGRQETQYF
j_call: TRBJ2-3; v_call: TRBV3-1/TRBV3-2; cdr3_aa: CASSQDGLGADTQYF
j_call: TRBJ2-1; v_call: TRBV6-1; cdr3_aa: CASSEVATSGPYNEQFF
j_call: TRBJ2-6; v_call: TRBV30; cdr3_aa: CAWNSPSGANVLTF
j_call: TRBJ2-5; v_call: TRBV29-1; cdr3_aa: CSVSREETQYF
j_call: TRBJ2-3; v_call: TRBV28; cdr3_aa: CASSSPGTSGRGTQYF
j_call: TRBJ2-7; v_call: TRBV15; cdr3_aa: CATSRDGGGPYEQYF
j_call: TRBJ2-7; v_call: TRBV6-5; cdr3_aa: CASSWESGREQYF
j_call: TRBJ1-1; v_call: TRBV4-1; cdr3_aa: CASSQEGRGGTEAFF
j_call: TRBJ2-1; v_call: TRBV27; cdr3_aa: CASRGLAGLYEQFF
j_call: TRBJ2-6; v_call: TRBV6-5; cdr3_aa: CASSFQGSGANVLTF
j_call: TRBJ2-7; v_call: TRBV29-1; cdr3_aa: CSVYPRGQGFTEQYF
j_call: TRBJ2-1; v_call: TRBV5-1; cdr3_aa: CASSRGLAGVDEQFF
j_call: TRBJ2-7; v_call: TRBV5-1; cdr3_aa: CASSAQGYSYEQYF
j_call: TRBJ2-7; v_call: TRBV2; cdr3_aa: CASSEARSTEQYF
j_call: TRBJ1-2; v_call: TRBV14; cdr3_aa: CASSQALGQVNYGYTF